These T cell receptor beta chains were read from a single sample in a study of regulatory dendritic cells for organ transplantation. Data came from immunoSEQ multiplex PCR; TCRdb stores just in-frame clones and leaves some out. The sample holds under 15,000 clones, 74% seen once. The antigens these receptors bind are not known. The sample taken for sequencing was naive CD4+ T cells from blood cultured with regulatory dendritic cells. The receptors here all came from a human donor in good health. The CDR3 runs from the conserved cysteine through the conserved F or W. Fields, in order: J gene, D gene, V gene, clone size, CDR3 protein, CDR3 DNA. A D gene is named only where the DNA matches it firmly. Not every row has a clone size; where given, it reads once, few, many or a size class.

TRBJ2-3,NA,TRBV5-1,once,CASSFGGMGGDTQYF,TGCGCCAGCAGCTTCGGGGGAATGGGAGGAGATACGCAGTATTTT
TRBJ2-1,NA,TRBV5-1,once,CASSLDGDVYNEQFF,TGCGCCAGCAGCTTGGACGGGGATGTTTACAATGAGCAGTTCTTC
TRBJ2-1,TRBD1,TRBV5-8,few,CASSSGTGPENEQFF,TGTGCCAGCAGTTCCGGGACAGGGCCTGAGAATGAGCAGTTCTTC
TRBJ2-7,TRBD1,TRBV9,NA,CASSVGTGVIYEQYF,TGTGCCAGCAGCGTCGGGACAGGGGTTATTTACGAGCAGTACTTC
TRBJ2-7,NA,TRBV4-3,NA,CASSQDKGLEQYF,TGCGCCAGCAGCCAAGACAAGGGGCTCGAGCAGTACTTC
TRBJ1-1,NA,TRBV19,NA,CASSNRDNTEAFF,TGTGCCAGTAGTAATCGGGATAACACTGAAGCTTTCTTT
TRBJ1-5,NA,TRBV6-1,NA,CASSDTNTAISPQHF,TGTGCCAGCAGTGACACCAACACAGCAATCAGCCCCCAGCATTTT
TRBJ2-3,TRBD2,TRBV5-1,NA,CASSTGTSGTDTQYF,TGCGCCAGCAGCACCGGGACTAGCGGCACAGATACGCAGTATTTT
TRBJ2-5,NA,TRBV21-1,NA,CASSKENWALQETQYF,TGTGCCAGCAGCAAAGAAAATTGGGCCCTCCAAGAGACCCAGTACTTC
TRBJ1-1,TRBD1,TRBV5-4,NA,CASTSSNRGRDTEAFF,TGTGCCAGCACCTCGTCAAACAGGGGCCGGGACACTGAAGCTTTCTTT
TRBJ1-1,NA,TRBV7-2,few,CASSLGAWNTEAFF,TGTGCCAGCAGCCTAGGGGCCTGGAACACTGAAGCTTTCTTT
TRBJ2-1,TRBD2,TRBV7-9,few,CASSRLAGAGEQFF,TGTGCCAGCAGCAGGCTAGCGGGGGCTGGGGAGCAGTTCTTC
TRBJ1-2,TRBD1,TRBV10-3,NA,CAISESGQEARGYTF,TGTGCCATCAGTGAGTCGGGACAGGAGGCTAGGGGCTACACCTTC
TRBJ2-3,NA,TRBV7-2,NA,CASSWARTDTQYF,TGTGCCAGCAGCTGGGCTCGCACAGATACGCAGTATTTT
TRBJ2-2,TRBD2,TRBV9,NA,CASSVGLAGNTGELFF,TGTGCCAGCAGCGTAGGACTAGCGGGGAACACCGGGGAGCTGTTTTTT
TRBJ2-5,TRBD1,TRBV19,NA,CASSPGQGTRRYF,TGTGCCAGTAGTCCGGGACAGGGTACCCGTCGGTACTTC
TRBJ1-2,TRBD1,TRBV18,NA,CASSPSTGPNYGYTF,TGTGCCAGCTCACCCTCGACAGGGCCCAACTATGGCTACACCTTC
TRBJ1-3,NA,TRBV19,NA,CASSGQSSGNTIYF,TGTGCCAGTAGTGGGCAGAGCTCTGGAAACACCATATATTTT
TRBJ1-4,TRBD1,TRBV5-1,NA,CASSRLWTGGLTNEKLFF,TGCGCCAGCAGCAGACTCTGGACAGGGGGCTTAACTAATGAAAAACTGTTTTTT
TRBJ2-2,NA,TRBV6-6,NA,CASRQGGTGELFF,TGTGCCAGCAGGCAGGGGGGCACCGGGGAGCTGTTTTTT
TRBJ2-7,TRBD2,TRBV5-4,NA,CASSLGGTSGGGEQYF,TGTGCCAGCAGCTTGGGGGGCACTAGCGGGGGGGGCGAGCAGTACTTC
TRBJ2-2,NA,TRBV15,NA,CATSRDPTGELFF,TGTGCCACCAGCAGAGACCCAACCGGGGAGCTGTTTTTT
TRBJ1-1,NA,TRBV30,NA,CAGGQNTEAFF,TGTGCCGGCGGACAGAACACTGAAGCTTTCTTT
TRBJ2-2,NA,TRBV6-1,NA,CASSEQGSGTGELFF,TGTGCCAGCAGTGAACAGGGAAGTGGGACCGGGGAGCTGTTTTTT
TRBJ1-2,NA,TRBV18,NA,CASSPGTAYGYTF,TGTGCCAGCTCACCAGGCACAGCCTATGGCTACACCTTC
TRBJ2-3,NA,TRBV29-1,NA,CSVEDQIRGDTQYF,TGCAGCGTTGAAGATCAAATTAGGGGTGATACGCAGTATTTT
TRBJ2-3,TRBD2,TRBV5-1,once,CASSLIGDYSTDTQYF,TGCGCCAGCAGCTTGATCGGGGACTATAGCACAGATACGCAGTATTTT
TRBJ2-2,TRBD1,TRBV5-1,NA,CASSGGQMNTGELFF,TGCGCCAGCAGCGGGGGACAGATGAACACCGGGGAGCTGTTTTTT
TRBJ1-6,NA,TRBV14,few,CASSQASHSSPLHF,TGTGCCAGCAGCCAAGCTTCACACAGCTCACCCCTCCACTTT
TRBJ1-2,TRBD1,TRBV2,NA,CASTWEGQGAVGYTF,TGTGCCAGCACCTGGGAAGGACAGGGGGCTGTTGGCTACACCTTC
TRBJ2-2,NA,TRBV4-2,NA,CASSQDANGELFF,TGTGCCAGCAGCCAAGACGCGAACGGGGAGCTGTTTTTT
TRBJ1-2,TRBD1,TRBV5-4,once,CASSPGTGLHRGDNYGYTF,TGTGCCAGCAGCCCCGGGACAGGCCTACACAGGGGTGATAACTATGGCTACACCTTC
TRBJ2-2,NA,TRBV5-6,NA,CASSLGLNTGELFF,TGTGCCAGCAGCTTGGGACTGAACACCGGGGAGCTGTTTTTT
TRBJ2-7,TRBD1,TRBV29-1,NA,CSGSSGGGNEQYF,TGCAGCGGATCGTCAGGGGGTGGGAACGAGCAGTACTTC
TRBJ2-2,NA,TRBV5-1,NA,CASSLESGLNTGELFF,TGCGCCAGCAGCTTGGAGTCGGGACTCAACACCGGGGAGCTGTTTTTT
TRBJ1-2,NA,TRBV5-4,NA,CASSPPSDGLNYGYTF,TGTGCCAGCAGCCCCCCAAGCGACGGACTTAACTATGGCTACACCTTC
TRBJ1-1,NA,TRBV28,few,CASSLDRQNTEAFF,TGTGCCAGCAGTTTAGACAGGCAGAACACTGAAGCTTTCTTT
TRBJ2-7,TRBD1,TRBV5-1,NA,CASSPGDREPYEQYF,TGCGCCAGCAGCCCAGGGGACAGGGAACCCTACGAGCAGTACTTC
TRBJ2-7,TRBD1,TRBV7-2,NA,CASSLAGGTGSFEQYF,TGTGCCAGCAGCTTAGCAGGAGGGACAGGGTCATTCGAGCAGTACTTC
TRBJ2-5,NA,TRBV7-9,NA,CASSLGYREGETQYF,TGTGCCAGCAGCTTAGGGTACAGGGAGGGAGAGACCCAGTACTTC
TRBJ2-3,NA,TRBV10-3,NA,CAIREGTPRTDTQYF,TGTGCCATCAGAGAAGGGACACCTCGCACAGATACGCAGTATTTT
TRBJ1-1,NA,TRBV6-5,NA,CAFREGSMNTEAFF,TGTGCCTTTCGGGAGGGGAGTATGAACACTGAAGCTTTCTTT
TRBJ1-5,NA,TRBV6-5,NA,CASSPVGVRQPQHF,TGTGCCAGCAGCCCAGTAGGGGTAAGGCAGCCCCAGCATTTT
TRBJ2-3,NA,TRBV6-6,NA,CASSYSKGADTQYF,TGTGCCAGCAGTTACTCAAAAGGGGCGGATACGCAGTATTTT
TRBJ2-3,TRBD1,TRBV28,NA,CASSSLGQGITDTQYF,TGTGCCAGCAGTTCCCTCGGACAGGGGATCACAGATACGCAGTATTTT
TRBJ1-1,NA,TRBV2,NA,CASSDIPGQLAFF,TGTGCCAGCAGTGATATTCCTGGACAGCTAGCTTTCTTT
TRBJ1-2,TRBD1,TRBV19,NA,CASSEDRAIYGYTF,TGTGCCAGTAGCGAAGACAGGGCCATCTATGGCTACACCTTC
TRBJ1-2,TRBD1,TRBV6-5,NA,CASRWTGVDYGYTF,TGTGCCAGCAGATGGACAGGGGTTGACTATGGCTACACCTTC
TRBJ1-1,TRBD1,TRBV11-2,NA,CASSQGGAEAFF,TGTGCCAGCAGCCAGGGGGGTGCTGAAGCTTTCTTT